This T cell receptor beta chain is from a study of radiation and T cells in renal cell carcinoma. Across the study: Nephrectomy followed 15 Gy stereotactic body radiation by 4 weeks.

Notes on this clone: Its antigen is currently unknown.

The time point is: baseline pretreatment blood. Treatment of the sample: 15 Gy SBRT to primary tumor, nephrectomy 4 weeks later. Radiation-treated patients gave blood at baseline, week 2 and week 4. CDR3 length: 12 residues. The germline V and J ends were trimmed by 5 bases and 6 bases, with 10 bases remaining between them. Germline loops: CDR1 SGHAT, CDR2 FQNNGV. TCRdb's table, derived via immunoSEQ multiplex PCR, lists solely in-frame clones and lacks some. The sample has 110,000 to 150,000 clones, nearly 90% seen once. Broader study findings: In blood, top tumor clones expanded by 2 weeks, shrinking by 4.

The V gene is TRBV11-2, the J gene TRBJ1-1, with D unresolved. The receptor's source is a woman between 45 and 65 years old with renal cell carcinoma. The sample was blood, taken from a patient whose treatment included radiotherapy and nephrectomy. The CDR3, as DNA: TGTGCCAGCAGCCGGAGTCGCCCTGAAGCTTTCTTT. Translation: CASSRSRPEAFF.